Shown below are 11 T cell receptor beta chains from a single sample sequenced in a study of preoperative IRX-2 immunotherapy in early breast cancer. Sequencing was performed with immunoSEQ multiplex PCR; in TCRdb, only in-frame clones are kept and a portion is missing. The table has roughly 93,000 clones, roughly 90% seen once. Treatment meaning: preoperative locoregional IRX-2 cytokine immunotherapy. This material consisted of tumor tissue, taken after IRX-2 immunotherapy. The receptors shown here come from a human donor with breast cancer.

The gene calls are TRBV22-1 and TRBJ2-7; whether TRBD1, the table's D call, matches the DNA was not checked. TRBV22-1 is classified as a pseudogene. The CDR3 totals 12 residues. The CDR3 DNA reads TGTGCCAGCAGTCGGCAGGTTGAGGAGCAGTACTTC. Protein product: CASSRQVEEQYF.

The J gene is TRBJ2-3, the V gene TRBV12-5; the D is unclear. The CDR3 extends over 12 amino acids. The germline gives CDR1 LGHNT, CDR2 FRNRAP. V was shortened by 0 bases and J by 5 bases, with 3 bases between the two germline ends. In nucleotides, the CDR3 is TGTGCTAGTGGTTTGGTTATAGATACGCAGTATTTT. As protein: CASGLVIDTQYF.

This chain connects TRBV6-8 to TRBJ1-6; TRBD1 aligns across 7 bases. V lost 8 bases and J lost 13; bases outside the gene matches: 11. Germline CDR1 MNHGY, CDR2 SAAAGT. This CDR3 region has 13 residues. The CDR3 DNA reads TGTGCCAGCCGCCAGGACAGGCAGTTTCCCCTCCACTTT. Amino acid sequence: CASRQDRQFPLHF.

V gene TRBV6-8 combines with J gene TRBJ1-2, with TRBD1 matching over 9 bases. The CDR3 loop spans 14 amino acids. CDR1 and CDR2 (germline): MNHGY, SAAAGT. Unmatched junction bases numbered 8, after V lost 4 bases and J lost 8 bases. Here the CDR3 reads CASSLDRGSGGYTF. The CDR3 nucleotides are TGTGCCAGCAGTTTGGACAGGGGCAGTGGCGGCTACACCTTC.

CDR3 bases: TGTGCCAGCGACAAGGGAGGGTCCCATCAGCCCCAGCATTTT. Amino acid sequence: CASDKGGSHQPQHF. The V and J genes are TRBV19 and TRBJ1-5; D remains unclear. V lost 9 bases and J lost 5, with 17 bases in between. The CDR3 has 14 residues. Germline-derived CDR1 and CDR2 are LNHDA and SQIVND (reference sequence).

The genes are TRBV6-8 and TRBJ1-4; TRBD1 is a possible D gene (5 bases). The CDR3 extends over 12 amino acids. V gave up 11 bases and J gave up 6 bases, with 13 bases separating them. Germline loops: CDR1 MNHGY, CDR2 SAAAGT. The CDR3 DNA reads as TGTGCCGGGGGGAGGGCCGATGAAAAACTGTTTTTT. Amino acid sequence: CAGGRADEKLFF.

The chain employs TRBV5-1 and TRBJ2-7; D uncertain. V lost 7 bases, J lost 0 bases, and 14 bases lay in between. CDR3 length: 14 amino acids. In germline, CDR1 is SGHRS, CDR2 YFSETQ. CDR3: CASRQRVSSYEQYF. In nucleotides, the CDR3 is TGCGCCAGCCGTCAAAGGGTGTCCTCCTACGAGCAGTACTTC.

This rearrangement joins TRBV1 to TRBJ1-2; the table's TRBD1 call for D was not verified on the DNA. TRBV1 is a listed pseudogene. The CDR3 sequence is 15 residues long. The CDR3, as DNA: TGCGCCAGCAGCCAACCTACAGGGGGCGCGCATGGCTACACCTTC. This sequence encodes CASSQPTGGAHGYTF.

The chain employs TRBV5-2 and TRBJ2-2; the table assigns TRBD1, which was not confirmed against the DNA. TRBV5-2 is tagged as a pseudogene. The CDR3 has 16 residues. The CDR3 loop is CASSLGGPKRAGELFF. The DNA of the CDR3 is TGTGCCAGCAGCTTGGGGGGCCCAAAGAGGGCCGGGGAGCTGTTTTTT.

The chain joins TRBV11-3 to TRBJ2-5; D possibly corresponds to TRBD2 (6 bases). The CDR3 has 17 residues. The germline V gene encodes CDR1 SGHNT and CDR2 YENEEA. The V end was cut by 5 bases, the J end by 2 bases, with 21 bases between. As DNA, the CDR3 is TGTGCCAGCAGCCAAGTCGGTACGTTGGGAGGTCAAGAGACCCAGTACTTC. Translating gives CASSQVGTLGGQETQYF.

The J gene is TRBJ2-7, the V gene TRBV25-1; D is perhaps TRBD2 (6 bases). This CDR3 is 14 amino acids long. Trimming removed 6 bases from V and 5 bases from J, with 17 bases in between. Germline CDR1 MGHDK, CDR2 SYGVNS. CDR3 nucleotide sequence: TGTGCCAGCAGCTGGGGGGTAGGTCGGGACGAGCAGTACTTC. Translation gives CASSWGVGRDEQYF.